The sequence of this T cell receptor beta chain was determined in a study of regulatory T cells in long-lasting Graves disease. This clonotype has at least ten counts. The CDR3 covers 14 residues. CDR1 is SGHRS, CDR2 YFSETQ, per germline. Trimming removed 1 base at V and 5 bases at J, with 13 bases between. Arm-PCR with iRepertoire HTBI primers amplified the CDR3 regions for these TCR beta libraries. TCRdb processed the multiplex PCR reads anew with MiXCR; each CDR3 protein has one entry. This table holds around 480,000 distinct CDR3 sequences, around 15% found once. Regarding time point: newly diagnosed GD, antithyroid drugs for less than 3 months. The TCR library used RNA extracted from PBMCs. The sample was also linked to a second study, of T cells in Graves' hyperthyroidism and ophthalmopathy.

This material consisted of peripheral blood mononuclear cells (PBMCs), taken at new diagnosis, from a patient treated with antithyroid drugs. The receptor comes from a man aged 35-49 years with Graves disease. J is TRBJ2-7 and V is TRBV5-1, with D uncertain. The DNA for the CDR3 is TGCGCCAGCAGCTTGACATTTAAAGACCACGAGCAGTACTTC. Protein: CASSLTFKDHEQYF.